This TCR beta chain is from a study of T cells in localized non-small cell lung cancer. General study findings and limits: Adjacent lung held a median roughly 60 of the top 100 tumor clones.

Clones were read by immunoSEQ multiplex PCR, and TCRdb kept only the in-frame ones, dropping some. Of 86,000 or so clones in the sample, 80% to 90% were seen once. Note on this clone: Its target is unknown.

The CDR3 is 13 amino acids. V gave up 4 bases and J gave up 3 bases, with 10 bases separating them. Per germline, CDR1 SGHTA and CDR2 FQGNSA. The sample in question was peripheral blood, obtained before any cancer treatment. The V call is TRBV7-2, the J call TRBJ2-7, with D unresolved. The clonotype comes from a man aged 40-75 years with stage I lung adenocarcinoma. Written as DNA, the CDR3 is TGTGCCAGCAGCTCCAGACCCGGCTACGAGCAGTACTTC. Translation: CASSSRPGYEQYF.